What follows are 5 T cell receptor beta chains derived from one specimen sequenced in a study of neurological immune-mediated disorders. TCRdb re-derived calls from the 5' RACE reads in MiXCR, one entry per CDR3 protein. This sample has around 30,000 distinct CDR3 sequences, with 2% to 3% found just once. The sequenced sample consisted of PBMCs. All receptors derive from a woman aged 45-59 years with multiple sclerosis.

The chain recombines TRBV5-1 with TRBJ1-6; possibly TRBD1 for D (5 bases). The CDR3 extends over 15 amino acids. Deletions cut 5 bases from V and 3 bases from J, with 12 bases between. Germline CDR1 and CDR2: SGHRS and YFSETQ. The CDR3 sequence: CASRGEFDYNSPLHF. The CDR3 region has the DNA TGCGCCAGCAGGGGGGAGTTCGACTATAATTCACCCCTCCACTTT.

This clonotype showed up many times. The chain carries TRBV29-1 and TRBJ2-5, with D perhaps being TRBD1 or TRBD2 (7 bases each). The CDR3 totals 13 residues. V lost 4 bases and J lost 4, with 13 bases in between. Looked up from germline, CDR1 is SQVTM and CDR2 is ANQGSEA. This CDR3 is CSVGQGGRETQYF. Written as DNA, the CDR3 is TGCAGCGTTGGACAGGGAGGGAGAGAGACCCAGTACTTC.

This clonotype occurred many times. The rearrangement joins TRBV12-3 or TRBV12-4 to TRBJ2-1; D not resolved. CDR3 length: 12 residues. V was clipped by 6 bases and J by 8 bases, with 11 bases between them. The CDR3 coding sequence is TGTGCCAGCAGCTATCAGGTCTATGAGCAGTTCTTC. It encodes CASSYQVYEQFF.

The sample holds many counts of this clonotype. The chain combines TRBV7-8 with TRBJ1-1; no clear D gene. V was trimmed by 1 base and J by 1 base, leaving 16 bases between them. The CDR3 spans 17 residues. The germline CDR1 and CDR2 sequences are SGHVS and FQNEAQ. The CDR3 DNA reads TGTGCCAGCAGCTTAGGTACTCGGCTACAGAGGAACACTGAAGCTTTCTTT. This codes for CASSLGTRLQRNTEAFF.

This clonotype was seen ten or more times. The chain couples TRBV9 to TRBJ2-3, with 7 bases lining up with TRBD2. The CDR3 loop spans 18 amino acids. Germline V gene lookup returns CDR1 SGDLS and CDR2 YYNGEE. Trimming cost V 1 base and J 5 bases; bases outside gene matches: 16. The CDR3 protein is CASSVYSPGLVPGDTQYF. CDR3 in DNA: TGTGCCAGCAGCGTATATTCCCCTGGACTAGTGCCGGGAGATACGCAGTATTTT. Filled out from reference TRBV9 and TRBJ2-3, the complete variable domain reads DSGVTQTPKHLITATGQRVTLRCSPRSGDLSVYWYQQSLDQGLQFLIQYYNGEERAKGNILERFSAQQFPDLHSELNLSSLELGDSALYFCASSVYSPGLVPGDTQYFGPGTRLTVL.